This T cell receptor (beta chain) was obtained from a study of blood T cells in healthy people across ages. V shed 0 bases and J shed 14 bases, with 14 bases lying between them. CDR1 and CDR2 from the germline V gene are DFQATT and SNEGSKA (reference sequence). This CDR3 has 12 residues. Together with a sample-barcoded 5' primer, a J-beta primer mix was included in a second PCR lasting roughly 6 to 12 cycles. TCRdb fed the 5' RACE reads into MiXCR, producing one record per CDR3 protein. Of about 580,000 distinct CDR3 sequences in the sample, more than 45% are singletons; the top ten hold under 30%. This clonotype was obtained from an older man in good health. The chain recombines TRBV20-1 with TRBJ2-1; tentatively, D is TRBD2 (5 bases). The sequenced sample consisted of blood. CDR3 sequence (DNA): TGCAGTGCTAGAGATCGTGGACTTGCCGAGTTCTTC. This codes for CSARDRGLAEFF.